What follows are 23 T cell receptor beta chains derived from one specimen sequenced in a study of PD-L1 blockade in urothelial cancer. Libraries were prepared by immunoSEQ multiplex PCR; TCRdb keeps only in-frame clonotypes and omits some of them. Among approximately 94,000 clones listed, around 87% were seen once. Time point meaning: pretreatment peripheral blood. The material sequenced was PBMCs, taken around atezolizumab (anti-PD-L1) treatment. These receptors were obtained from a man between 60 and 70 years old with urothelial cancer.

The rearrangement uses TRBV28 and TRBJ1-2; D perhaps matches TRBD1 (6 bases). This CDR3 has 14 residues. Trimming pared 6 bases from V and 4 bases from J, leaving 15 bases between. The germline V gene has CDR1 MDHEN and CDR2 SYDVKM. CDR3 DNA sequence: TGTGCCAGCAGCTTTGGGGGGGCGAGCTATGGCTACACCTTC. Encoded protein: CASSFGGASYGYTF.

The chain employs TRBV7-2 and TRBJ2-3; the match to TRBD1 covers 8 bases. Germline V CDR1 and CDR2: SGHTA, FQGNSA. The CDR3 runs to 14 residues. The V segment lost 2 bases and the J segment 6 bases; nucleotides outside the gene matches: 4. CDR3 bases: TGTGCCAGCAGCTTAACCAGGGGGCTCGATACGCAGTATTTT. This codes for CASSLTRGLDTQYF.

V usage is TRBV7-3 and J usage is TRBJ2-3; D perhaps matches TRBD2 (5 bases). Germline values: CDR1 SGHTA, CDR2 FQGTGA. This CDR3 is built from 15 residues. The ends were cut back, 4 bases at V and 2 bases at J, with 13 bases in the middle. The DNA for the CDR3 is TGTGCCAGCAGCTCCGAGGGTGCGGACACAGATACGCAGTATTTT. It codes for CASSSEGADTDTQYF.

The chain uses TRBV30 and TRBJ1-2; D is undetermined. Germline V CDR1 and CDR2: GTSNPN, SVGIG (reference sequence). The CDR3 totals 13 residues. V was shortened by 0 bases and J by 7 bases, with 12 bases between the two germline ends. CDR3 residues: CAWSVQAAGGYTF. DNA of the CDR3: TGTGCCTGGAGTGTACAAGCTGCGGGTGGCTACACCTTC.

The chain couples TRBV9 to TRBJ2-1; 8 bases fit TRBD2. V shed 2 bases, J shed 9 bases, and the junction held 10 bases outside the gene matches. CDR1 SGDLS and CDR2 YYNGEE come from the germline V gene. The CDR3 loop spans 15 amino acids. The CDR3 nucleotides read TGTGCCAGCAGCGTGGGACTAGAGGTTTCCGGTGAGCAGTTCTTC. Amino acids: CASSVGLEVSGEQFF.

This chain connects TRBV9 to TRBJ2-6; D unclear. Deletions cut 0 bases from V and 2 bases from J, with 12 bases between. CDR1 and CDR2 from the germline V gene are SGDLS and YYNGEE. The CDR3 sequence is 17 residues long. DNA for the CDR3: TGTGCCAGCAGCGTAGCTGGGTTGACTGCTGGGGCCAACGTCCTGACTTTC. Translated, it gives CASSVAGLTAGANVLTF.

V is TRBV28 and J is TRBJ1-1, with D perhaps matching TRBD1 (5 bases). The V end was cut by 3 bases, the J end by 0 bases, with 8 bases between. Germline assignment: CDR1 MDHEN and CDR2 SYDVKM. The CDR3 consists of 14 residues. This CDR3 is CASSLGEVNTEAFF. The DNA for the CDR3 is TGTGCCAGCAGTTTGGGGGAGGTGAACACTGAAGCTTTCTTT.

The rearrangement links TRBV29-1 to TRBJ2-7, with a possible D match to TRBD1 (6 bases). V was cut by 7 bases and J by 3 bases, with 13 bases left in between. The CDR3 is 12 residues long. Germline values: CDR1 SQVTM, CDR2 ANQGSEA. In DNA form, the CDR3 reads TGCAGCGCCGAGACAGGCCGCTACGAGCAGTACTTC. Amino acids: CSAETGRYEQYF.

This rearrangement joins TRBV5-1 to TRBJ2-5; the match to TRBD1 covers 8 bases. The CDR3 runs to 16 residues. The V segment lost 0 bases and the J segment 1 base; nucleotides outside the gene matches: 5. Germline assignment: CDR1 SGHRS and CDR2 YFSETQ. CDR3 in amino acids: CASSLALGQGQETQYF. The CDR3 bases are TGCGCCAGCAGCTTGGCGCTTGGACAGGGCCAAGAGACCCAGTACTTC.

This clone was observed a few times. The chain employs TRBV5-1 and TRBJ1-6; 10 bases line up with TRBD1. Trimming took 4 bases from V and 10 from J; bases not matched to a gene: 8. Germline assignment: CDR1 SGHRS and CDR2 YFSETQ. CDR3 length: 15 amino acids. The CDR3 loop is CASSPGQGFNSPLHF. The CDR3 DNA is TGCGCCAGCAGCCCGGGACAGGGGTTCAACTCACCCCTCCACTTT.

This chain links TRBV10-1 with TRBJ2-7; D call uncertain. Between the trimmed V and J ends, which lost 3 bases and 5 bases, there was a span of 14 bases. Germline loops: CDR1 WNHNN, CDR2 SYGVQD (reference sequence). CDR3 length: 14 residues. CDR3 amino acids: CASSEGPGYHEQYF. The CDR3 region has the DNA TGCGCCAGCAGTGAAGGTCCCGGGTACCACGAGCAGTACTTC.

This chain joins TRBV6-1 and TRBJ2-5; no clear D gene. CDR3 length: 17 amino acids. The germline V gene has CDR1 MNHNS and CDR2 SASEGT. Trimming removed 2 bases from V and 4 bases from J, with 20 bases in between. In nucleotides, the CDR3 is TGTGCCAGCAGTGAATCTCGGTGGGCGCCATCCGCAGAGACCCAGTACTTC. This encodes CASSESRWAPSAETQYF.

Here the CDR3 reads CASSSGQGAAGELFF. The CDR3 DNA is TGTGCCAGCAGCTCAGGACAGGGGGCCGCCGGGGAGCTGTTTTTT. The rearrangement uses TRBV5-6 and TRBJ2-2; 11 bases map to TRBD1. This CDR3 has 15 residues. From germline, CDR1 is SGHDT and CDR2 YYEEEE. After removal of 3 bases from V and 6 bases from J, the junction contained 4 bases not matched to a gene. The variable domain in full, completed from reference TRBV5-6 and TRBJ2-2, reads DAGVTQSPTHLIKTRGQQVTLRCSPKSGHDTVSWYQQALGQGPQFIFQYYEEEERQRGNFPDRFSGHQFPNYSSELNVNALLLGDSALYLCASSSGQGAAGELFFGEGSRLTVL.

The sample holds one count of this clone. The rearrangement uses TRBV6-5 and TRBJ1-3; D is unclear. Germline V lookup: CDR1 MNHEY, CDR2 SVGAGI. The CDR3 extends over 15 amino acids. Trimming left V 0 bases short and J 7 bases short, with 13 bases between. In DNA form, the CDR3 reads TGTGCCAGCAGTTACTCGCGAGGGTTGCGGAACACCATATATTTT. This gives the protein CASSYSRGLRNTIYF.

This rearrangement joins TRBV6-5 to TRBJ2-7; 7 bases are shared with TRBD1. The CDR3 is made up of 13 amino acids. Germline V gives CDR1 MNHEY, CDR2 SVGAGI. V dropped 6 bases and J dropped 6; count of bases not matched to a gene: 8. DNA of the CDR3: TGTGCCAGCAGCCCACAGGGGAGAGGCGAGCAGTACTTC. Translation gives CASSPQGRGEQYF.

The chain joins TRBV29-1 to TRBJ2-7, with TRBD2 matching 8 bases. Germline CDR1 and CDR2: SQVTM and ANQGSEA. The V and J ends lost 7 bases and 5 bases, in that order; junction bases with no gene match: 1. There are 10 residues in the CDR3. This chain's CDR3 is CSAGGNEQYF. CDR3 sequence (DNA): TGCAGCGCGGGGGGGAACGAGCAGTACTTC.

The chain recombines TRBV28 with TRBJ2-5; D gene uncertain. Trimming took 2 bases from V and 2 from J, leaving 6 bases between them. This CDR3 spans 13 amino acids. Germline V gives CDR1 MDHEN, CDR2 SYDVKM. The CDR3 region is CASSLVHQETQYF. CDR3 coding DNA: TGTGCCAGCAGTTTAGTCCATCAAGAGACCCAGTACTTC. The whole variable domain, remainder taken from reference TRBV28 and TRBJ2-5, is DVKVTQSSRYLVKRTGEKVFLECVQDMDHENMFWYRQDPGLGLRLIYFSYDVKMKEKGDIPEGYSVSREKKERFSLILESASTNQTSMYLCASSLVHQETQYFGPGTRLLVL.

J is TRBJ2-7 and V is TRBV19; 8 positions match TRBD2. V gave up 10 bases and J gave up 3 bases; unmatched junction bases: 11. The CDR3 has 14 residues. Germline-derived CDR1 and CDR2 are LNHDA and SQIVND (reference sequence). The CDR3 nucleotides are TGTGCCACCTCGGGGGGGCGAAAGGTCTACGAGCAGTACTTC. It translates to CATSGGRKVYEQYF.

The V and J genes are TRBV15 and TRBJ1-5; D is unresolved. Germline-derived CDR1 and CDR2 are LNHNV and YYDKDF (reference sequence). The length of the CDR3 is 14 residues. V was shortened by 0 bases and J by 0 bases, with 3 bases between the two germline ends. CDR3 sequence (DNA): TGTGCCACCAGCAGAGATCATAGCAATCAGCCCCAGCATTTT. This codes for CATSRDHSNQPQHF.

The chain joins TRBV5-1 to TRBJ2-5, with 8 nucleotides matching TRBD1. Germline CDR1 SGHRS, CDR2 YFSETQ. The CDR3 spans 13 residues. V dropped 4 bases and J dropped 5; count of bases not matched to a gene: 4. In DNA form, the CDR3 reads TGCGCCAGCAGCGCGGACAGGGCCGAGACCCAGTACTTC. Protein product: CASSADRAETQYF. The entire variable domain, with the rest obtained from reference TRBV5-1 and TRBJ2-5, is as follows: KAGVTQTPRYLIKTRGQQVTLSCSPISGHRSVSWYQQTPGQGLQFLFEYFSETQRNKGNFPGRFSGRQFSNSRSEMNVSTLELGDSALYLCASSADRAETQYFGPGTRLLVL.

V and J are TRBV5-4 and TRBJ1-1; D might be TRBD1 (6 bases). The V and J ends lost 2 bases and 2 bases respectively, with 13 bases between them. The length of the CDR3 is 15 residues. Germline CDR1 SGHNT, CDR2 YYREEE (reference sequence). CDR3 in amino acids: CASSLVGGANTEAFF. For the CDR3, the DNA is TGTGCCAGCAGCTTAGTAGGGGGGGCTAACACTGAAGCTTTCTTT.

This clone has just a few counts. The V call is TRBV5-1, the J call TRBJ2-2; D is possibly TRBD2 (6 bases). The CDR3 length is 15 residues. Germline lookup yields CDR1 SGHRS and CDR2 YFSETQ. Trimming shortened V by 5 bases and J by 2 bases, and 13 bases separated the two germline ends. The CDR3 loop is CASSQGGANTGELFF. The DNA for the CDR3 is TGCGCCAGCAGTCAGGGAGGCGCCAACACCGGGGAGCTGTTTTTT. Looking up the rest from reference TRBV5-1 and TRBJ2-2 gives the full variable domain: KAGVTQTPRYLIKTRGQQVTLSCSPISGHRSVSWYQQTPGQGLQFLFEYFSETQRNKGNFPGRFSGRQFSNSRSEMNVSTLELGDSALYLCASSQGGANTGELFFGEGSRLTVL.

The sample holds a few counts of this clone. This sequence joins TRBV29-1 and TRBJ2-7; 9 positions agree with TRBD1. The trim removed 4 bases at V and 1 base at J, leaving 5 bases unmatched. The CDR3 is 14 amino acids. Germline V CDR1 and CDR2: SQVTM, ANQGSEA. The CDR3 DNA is TGCAGCGTTGCCGGGACAGGGAGTTCCTACGAGCAGTACTTC. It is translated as CSVAGTGSSYEQYF.